The clone carrying this TCR beta chain was seen repeatedly, ten times or more. Its antigen remains unidentified. After removal of 3 bases from V and 2 bases from J, the junction contained 12 bases not matched to a gene. Germline V gene sequence: CDR1 SGHRS, CDR2 YFSETQ. CDR3 length: 17 amino acids. This specimen comes from a study of molecular identifiers for immune sequencing clone quantification. When naive CD8 T cells were sorted, they were gated as CD8+CD4-CCR7+CD45RA+. Preparation of the bulk TCR libraries relied on previously described methods and listed TCR primers. TCRdb reprocessed the PCR reads with MiXCR, giving one entry per CDR3 protein. This table has 460,000 or so distinct CDR3 sequences, about 25% appearing once. Study results and limitations: Investigators reportedly could detect spiked Jurkat TCR RNA from one cell among over 750,000 naive cells. Clones exceeding 20 RNA copies carried over 97% of effector molecules but under 1% of naive-cell molecules.

The chain links TRBV5-1 to TRBJ2-3, with 7 bases that match TRBD2. The sequence came from a human donor in good health. Some libraries in this study had Jurkat cell RNA spiked in. The sequenced sample consisted of naive CD8+ T cells from blood, with Jurkat cell RNA spiked in. This sample's subset: FACS-sorted CD8+CD4-CCR7+CD45RA+ naive T cells. The CDR3 here is CASSWGGIPTPTDTQYF. The CDR3 DNA is TGCGCCAGCAGCTGGGGGGGGATTCCAACCCCCACAGATACGCAGTATTTT.